These T cell receptor beta chains were read from a single sample in a study of spatial heterogeneity in lung cancer. MiXCR, applied by TCRdb to the 5' RACE reads, yields one record per CDR3 protein. The repertoire includes tens of thousands of distinct CDR3 sequences, approximately 12% of them detected once, and roughly 39% sits in the top ten. The material sequenced was PBMCs, taken at surgery. The source is a male donor with early-stage non-small cell lung cancer. The CDR3 runs from the conserved cysteine through the conserved F or W. The order of the fields is D gene, CDR3 length, J gene, clone size, V gene, CDR3 DNA, CDR3 protein. The D gene is left open where the match is weak. Clone size is given for some rows only: seen once, a few or many times, or a class if the clone is expanded.

D: TRBD1
length: 14
J: TRBJ1-6
size: -
V: TRBV5-6
DNA: TGTGCCAGCAGCTTTCTCGACAGGGCTTCACCCCTCCACTTT
CDR3: CASSFLDRASPLHF

D: -
length: 13
J: TRBJ2-5
size: few
V: TRBV5-4
DNA: TGTGCCAGCAGCTTCGTGGGACAAGAGACCCAGTACTTC
CDR3: CASSFVGQETQYF

D: TRBD1
length: 13
J: TRBJ1-2
size: few
V: TRBV6-2/TRBV6-3
DNA: TGTGCCAGCAGCAACGACAGGGAAGGAGGCTACACCTTC
CDR3: CASSNDREGGYTF

D: TRBD2
length: 21
J: TRBJ2-7
size: -
V: TRBV20-1
DNA: TGCAGTGCTAGAGATCTTGCCGGGACACCGGGACTAGCGGGATGGGCCTACGAGCAGTACTTC
CDR3: CSARDLAGTPGLAGWAYEQYF

D: -
length: 17
J: TRBJ1-1
size: few
V: TRBV14
DNA: TGTGCCAGCAGCCAAATTGAGGAGTGGGACGTTGGCACTGAAGCTTTCTTT
CDR3: CASSQIEEWDVGTEAFF

D: -
length: 11
J: TRBJ1-5
size: few
V: TRBV6-2/TRBV6-3
DNA: TGTGCCAGCAGTTCCCCTGGACCCCAGCATTTT
CDR3: CASSSPGPQHF

D: -
length: 14
J: TRBJ1-5
size: -
V: TRBV2
DNA: TGTGCCAGCAGTCCGCGGACCCGCAATCAGCCCCAGCATTTT
CDR3: CASSPRTRNQPQHF

D: TRBD2
length: 14
J: TRBJ2-1
size: -
V: TRBV12-3/TRBV12-4
DNA: TGTGCCAGCACCCGGACTAGCGGGCGGGATGAGCAGTTCTTC
CDR3: CASTRTSGRDEQFF

D: TRBD1
length: 13
J: TRBJ2-7
size: -
V: TRBV29-1
DNA: TGCAGCGTTGGGGGGACAGGGAGTTACGAGCAGTACTTC
CDR3: CSVGGTGSYEQYF

D: TRBD2
length: 17
J: TRBJ2-1
size: few
V: TRBV19
DNA: TGTGCCAGTAGCCTCTGGGGACTAGCGGGGGGGAACAATGAGCAGTTCTTC
CDR3: CASSLWGLAGGNNEQFF

D: -
length: 14
J: TRBJ1-2
size: -
V: TRBV5-1
DNA: TGCGCCAGCAGCTTGCTCTCAGGGGCGTCTGGCTGCACCTTC
CDR3: CASSLLSGASGCTF

D: -
length: 15
J: TRBJ2-2
size: -
V: TRBV7-3
DNA: TGTGCCAGCAGCCCCGGTTCGAGGGTTGGCGGGGAGCTGTTTTTT
CDR3: CASSPGSRVGGELFF

D: -
length: 11
J: TRBJ2-5
size: -
V: TRBV20-1
DNA: TGCAGTGGAAGTTCGGAAGAGACCCAGTACTTC
CDR3: CSGSSEETQYF

D: -
length: 12
J: TRBJ2-5
size: -
V: TRBV27
DNA: TGTGCCAGCAGTGGGGCTGGAGAGACCCAGTACTTC
CDR3: CASSGAGETQYF

D: -
length: 12
J: TRBJ1-6
size: few
V: TRBV27
DNA: TGTGCCAGCAGTTTACCCGGGGGTCCCCTCCACTTT
CDR3: CASSLPGGPLHF

D: -
length: 14
J: TRBJ2-3
size: few
V: TRBV6-2/TRBV6-3
DNA: TGTGCCAGCAGTTACTCGAGGGGCACAGATACGCAGTATTTT
CDR3: CASSYSRGTDTQYF

D: -
length: 14
J: TRBJ1-5
size: -
V: TRBV30
DNA: TGTGCCTGGAGCCCCGTTGTGGGCAATCAGCCCCAGCATTTT
CDR3: CAWSPVVGNQPQHF

D: -
length: 13
J: TRBJ2-5
size: few
V: TRBV27
DNA: TGTGCCAGCAAGCACCCGTACCAAGAGACCCAGTACTTC
CDR3: CASKHPYQETQYF

D: -
length: 14
J: TRBJ2-5
size: few
V: TRBV15
DNA: TGTGCCACCAGCAGAGTGGAGGGGACGAAGACCCAGTACTTC
CDR3: CATSRVEGTKTQYF

D: TRBD2
length: 19
J: TRBJ2-2
size: many
V: TRBV9
DNA: TGTGCCAGCAGCGTAGCCCGGACTAGCGGGGGCCTCAACACCGGGGAGCTGTTTTTT
CDR3: CASSVARTSGGLNTGELFF

D: TRBD2
length: 14
J: TRBJ2-3
size: many
V: TRBV6-5
DNA: TGTGCCAGCAGCACTAGCGGGGTCACAGATACGCAGTATTTT
CDR3: CASSTSGVTDTQYF

D: -
length: 16
J: TRBJ2-7
size: -
V: TRBV23-1
DNA: TGCGCCAGCAGTCAGGGCACCGGGCAGGAGGTCCACGAGCAGTACTTC
CDR3: CASSQGTGQEVHEQYF

D: TRBD2
length: 15
J: TRBJ2-5
size: many
V: TRBV9
DNA: TGTGCCAGCAGCGTAACAGCGGGGGAATGGGAGACCCAGTACTTC
CDR3: CASSVTAGEWETQYF

D: TRBD2
length: 15
J: TRBJ2-7
size: -
V: TRBV7-2
DNA: TGTGCCAGCAGCCCGTTAGCGGGGGGGCAGGCGGAGCAGTACTTC
CDR3: CASSPLAGGQAEQYF

D: -
length: 14
J: TRBJ2-1
size: -
V: TRBV6-5
DNA: TGTGCCAGCAGTACCTCGACGGGGTACAATGAGCAGTTCTTC
CDR3: CASSTSTGYNEQFF

D: TRBD1
length: 15
J: TRBJ1-1
size: -
V: TRBV11-2
DNA: TGTGCCAGCAGCTTAGATCACGACAGGGACACTGAAGCTTTCTTT
CDR3: CASSLDHDRDTEAFF

D: -
length: 15
J: TRBJ1-5
size: -
V: TRBV20-1
DNA: TGCAGTGCTAGAGACCCTCTTGAAAGCAATCAGCCCCAGCATTTT
CDR3: CSARDPLESNQPQHF

D: TRBD2
length: 14
J: TRBJ2-3
size: few
V: TRBV20-1
DNA: TGCAGTGCTAGAGAGACTAGCGGTACAGATACGCAGTATTTT
CDR3: CSARETSGTDTQYF

D: -
length: 15
J: TRBJ2-5
size: -
V: TRBV7-2
DNA: TGTGCCAGCAGCTCAAACCCAGGCAGCCAAGAGACCCAGTACTTC
CDR3: CASSSNPGSQETQYF

D: -
length: 14
J: TRBJ2-5
size: -
V: TRBV10-2
DNA: TGCGCCAGCAGTGAGTCGGGCAGACAAGAGACCCCGTACTTC
CDR3: CASSESGRQETPYF

D: TRBD2
length: 15
J: TRBJ2-3
size: -
V: TRBV7-9
DNA: TGTGCCAGCAGCTTAGCCGGGCGGGAGACAGATACGCAGTATTTT
CDR3: CASSLAGRETDTQYF

D: -
length: 14
J: TRBJ2-5
size: few
V: TRBV5-1
DNA: TGCGCCAGCAGCTTGTTGGGGCTCCAAGAGACCCAGTACTTC
CDR3: CASSLLGLQETQYF

D: -
length: 14
J: TRBJ2-7
size: many
V: TRBV10-3
DNA: TGTGCCATCAGTGAGGGAGGGAGCACCTACGAGCAGTACTTC
CDR3: CAISEGGSTYEQYF

D: -
length: 18
J: TRBJ1-2
size: many
V: TRBV7-9
DNA: TGTGCCAGCAGCTTCAACGTCCGGGAATCAGGGGTTAACTATGGCTACACCTTC
CDR3: CASSFNVRESGVNYGYTF

D: -
length: 13
J: TRBJ2-1
size: once
V: TRBV9
DNA: TGTGCCAGCAGCGTAGGCCGGGGGCAAGTGCAGTTCTTC
CDR3: CASSVGRGQVQFF

D: -
length: 15
J: TRBJ2-3
size: few
V: TRBV20-1
DNA: TGCAGTGCTAGAGCGACCAGGACTCCCACAGATACGCAGTATTTT
CDR3: CSARATRTPTDTQYF

D: TRBD1
length: 20
J: TRBJ2-6
size: many
V: TRBV3-1
DNA: TGTGCCAGCAGCCACCCATCGGGACAGGGAGGTCGTCCTGGGGCCAACGTCCTGACTTTC
CDR3: CASSHPSGQGGRPGANVLTF

D: -
length: 15
J: TRBJ2-3
size: -
V: TRBV10-3
DNA: TGTGCCATCAGCCTAAGCGTGAGAGACACAGATACGCAGTATTTT
CDR3: CAISLSVRDTDTQYF

D: -
length: 15
J: TRBJ2-3
size: few
V: TRBV28
DNA: TGTGCCAGCAGTTTTGATCTTTCTAGCACAGATACGCAGTATTTT
CDR3: CASSFDLSSTDTQYF

D: -
length: 14
J: TRBJ1-3
size: -
V: TRBV7-2
DNA: TGTGCCAGCACCCCTCGAATCTCTGGAAACACCATATATTTT
CDR3: CASTPRISGNTIYF

D: TRBD2
length: 17
J: TRBJ2-2
size: few
V: TRBV5-4
DNA: TGTGCCAGCAGCTCGAGGACTAGCGGGGAGAACACCGGGGAGCTGTTTTTT
CDR3: CASSSRTSGENTGELFF

D: TRBD1
length: 15
J: TRBJ2-5
size: -
V: TRBV7-3
DNA: TGTGCCAGCAGCTTTGGCCGGGACAGGGGTGAGACCCAGTACTTC
CDR3: CASSFGRDRGETQYF

D: -
length: 14
J: TRBJ2-7
size: many
V: TRBV5-6
DNA: TGTGCCAGCAGCTTGGCCGGGAAGGCCTACGAGCAGTACTTC
CDR3: CASSLAGKAYEQYF

D: TRBD1
length: 15
J: TRBJ1-4
size: many
V: TRBV29-1
DNA: TGCAGCGTTGAAACCGCCGGGACAGGGGGTGAAAAACTGTTTTTT
CDR3: CSVETAGTGGEKLFF

D: -
length: 15
J: TRBJ2-3
size: -
V: TRBV11-2
DNA: TGTGCCAGCAGCTTGGCCAGGAGGAGCACAGATACGCAGTATTTT
CDR3: CASSLARRSTDTQYF

D: -
length: 15
J: TRBJ1-3
size: -
V: TRBV7-2
DNA: TGTGCCAGCAGCCTCCTGGGGGGCTCTGGAAACACCATATATTTT
CDR3: CASSLLGGSGNTIYF

D: TRBD2
length: 13
J: TRBJ2-7
size: few
V: TRBV29-1
DNA: TGCAGCGTTGCAGGTAGCGGGGGGCTCGAGCAGTACTTC
CDR3: CSVAGSGGLEQYF

D: TRBD1
length: 14
J: TRBJ2-3
size: many
V: TRBV6-2/TRBV6-3
DNA: TGTGCCAGCAGACCGGGACAGGAGGCAGATACGCAGTATTTT
CDR3: CASRPGQEADTQYF

D: -
length: 11
J: TRBJ2-1
size: few
V: TRBV28
DNA: TGTGCCAGTAAGTTGGACAATGAGCAGTTCTTC
CDR3: CASKLDNEQFF